The 15 T cell receptor beta chains below all came from one sample that was sequenced in a study of blood T cell repertoires in COVID-19. Sequenced by immunoSEQ multiplex PCR; TCRdb stores in-frame clones only, minus some. The sample lists roughly 220,000 clones, 80% to 90% occurring once. The source material was peripheral blood. The receptors come from a woman older than 75 with COVID-19, enrolled during active disease.

This clone was seen only once. V and J are TRBV7-2 and TRBJ2-5, with D unclear. CDR1 is SGHTA and CDR2 is FQGNSA in the germline V gene. V lost 1 base to trimming and J lost 5 bases, with 8 bases between them. The CDR3 spans 13 residues. The CDR3, as DNA: TGTGCCAGCAGCTTAGTTCCGGTGGAGACCCAGTACTTC. Protein sequence: CASSLVPVETQYF.

The chain carries TRBV29-1 and TRBJ2-5, with 8 bases that match TRBD2. Germline-derived CDR1 and CDR2 are SQVTM and ANQGSEA. J lost 5 bases, V lost 4 bases, and 9 bases had no gene match. CDR3 size: 14 residues. CDR3 residues: CSVGVRAGGETQYF. The CDR3 DNA reads as TGCAGCGTTGGGGTCAGGGCGGGAGGTGAGACCCAGTACTTC.

This rearrangement joins TRBV7-2 to TRBJ1-1, with 9 bases identical to TRBD1. CDR3 length: 14 amino acids. V dropped 5 bases and J dropped 5; count of bases not matched to a gene: 6. The germline V gene has CDR1 SGHTA and CDR2 FQGNSA. The CDR3 nucleotides are TGTGCCAGCAGCCCGGGACAGGGAGAAACTGAAGCTTTCTTT. It is translated as CASSPGQGETEAFF. The variable domain in full, completed from reference TRBV7-2 and TRBJ1-1, reads GAGVSQSPSNKVTEKGKDVELRCDPISGHTALYWYRQSLGQGLEFLIYFQGNSAPDKSGLPSDRFSAERTGGSVSTLTIQRTQQEDSAVYLCASSPGQGETEAFFGQGTRLTVV.

The chain carries TRBV29-1 and TRBJ2-5, with TRBD2 matching 9 bases. V dropped 5 bases and J dropped 5; count of bases not matched to a gene: 3. Germline loops: CDR1 SQVTM, CDR2 ANQGSEA. The CDR3 runs 12 residues. The CDR3 reads CSVHLAGETQYF. Here the CDR3 DNA reads TGCAGCGTTCATCTAGCGGGGGAGACCCAGTACTTC.

The chain joins TRBV11-2 to TRBJ1-5; 9 bases fit TRBD1. The length of the CDR3 is 18 residues. Germline CDR1 SGHAT, CDR2 FQNNGV. The V segment lost 4 bases and the J segment 0 bases; nucleotides outside the gene matches: 10. In nucleotides, the CDR3 is TGTGCCAGCAGCTCGTCCGGGACAGGGAGGAATAGCAATCAGCCCCAGCATTTT. Its protein product is CASSSSGTGRNSNQPQHF.

The table lists this clone with a count of one. A junction boundary mismatches the germline segment, possibly from a read error. The chain combines TRBV11-2 with TRBJ2-1; the D gene is possibly TRBD1 (6 bases). Germline V gene sequence: CDR1 SGHAT, CDR2 FQNNGV. There are 13 residues in the CDR3. The CDR3 DNA reads as TGTGCCACCAGCAGGGGCTCTTACAATGAGCAGTTCTTC. Translation gives CATSRGSYNEQFF. The whole variable domain, remainder taken from reference TRBV11-2 and TRBJ2-1, is EAGVAQSPRYKIIEKRQSVAFWCNPISGHATLYWYQQILGQGPKLLIQFQNNGVVDDSQLPKDRFSAERLKGVDSTLKIQPAKLEDSAVYLCATSRGSYNEQFFGPGTRLTVL.

The chain employs TRBV2 and TRBJ1-3; tentatively, D is TRBD1 (6 bases). CDR3 length equals 15 residues. The ends were cut back, 5 bases at V and 0 bases at J, with 11 bases in the middle. Germline lookup yields CDR1 SNHLY and CDR2 FYNNEI. Here the CDR3 DNA reads TGTGCCAGCAGTAAGACAGGTTACTCTGGAAACACCATATATTTT. It encodes CASSKTGYSGNTIYF. Looking up the rest from reference TRBV2 and TRBJ1-3 gives the full variable domain: EPEVTQTPSHQVTQMGQEVILRCVPISNHLYFYWYRQILGQKVEFLVSFYNNEISEKSEIFDDQFSVERPDGSNFTLKIRSTKLEDSAMYFCASSKTGYSGNTIYFGEGSWLTVV.

The J gene is TRBJ2-1, the V gene TRBV18; D perhaps matches TRBD2 (5 bases). Trimming removed 3 bases at V and 2 bases at J, with 11 bases between. The CDR3 contains 15 residues. CDR1 is KGHSH, CDR2 LQKENI, per germline. The CDR3 loop is CASSPEAVTYNEQFF. The CDR3 DNA reads TGTGCCAGCTCACCGGAAGCGGTTACCTACAATGAGCAGTTCTTC.

The chain recombines TRBV4-3 with TRBJ2-3; D perhaps matches TRBD2 (6 bases). Germline V CDR1 and CDR2: LGHNA, YSLEER. The CDR3 sequence is 13 residues long. V lost 0 bases and J lost 14, with 15 bases in between. The CDR3 coding sequence is TGCGCCAGCAGCCAAGATGGGGGGACCCCGAGGTATTTT. Amino acid sequence: CASSQDGGTPRYF.

This chain connects TRBV6-6 to TRBJ2-5, with D tentatively TRBD1 (7 bases). This CDR3 is built from 12 residues. CDR1 and CDR2 (germline): MNHNY, SVGAGI (reference sequence). Trimming pared 7 bases from V and 2 bases from J, leaving 8 bases between. The CDR3: CASTGGQETQYF. The DNA for the CDR3 is TGTGCCAGCACAGGGGGGCAAGAGACCCAGTACTTC.

This chain links TRBV2 with TRBJ2-1; 7 bases line up with TRBD2. Germline V CDR1 and CDR2: SNHLY, FYNNEI. V was pared by 8 bases and J by 0 bases, with 7 bases of the junction left unmatched. CDR3 size: 15 residues. CDR3 residues: CASVSGASSYNEQFF. The CDR3 bases are TGTGCCAGCGTCAGCGGGGCAAGCTCCTACAATGAGCAGTTCTTC.

The chain employs TRBV6-6 and TRBJ1-5; TRBD1 agrees at 8 bases. The V and J ends lost 5 bases and 2 bases, in that order; junction bases with no gene match: 8. The CDR3 length is 16 residues. Germline lookup yields CDR1 MNHNY and CDR2 SVGAGI (reference sequence). The CDR3 is CASSPRTGQGNQPQHF. DNA of the CDR3: TGTGCCAGCAGTCCAAGGACAGGGCAGGGCAATCAGCCCCAGCATTTT.

This clone has a single count. The rearrangement joins TRBV21-1 to TRBJ1-1; TRBD1, as called in the table, went unchecked against the DNA. TRBV21-1 is listed as a pseudogene. This CDR3 spans 14 amino acids. CDR3 amino acids: CAIRTGQGWTEAFF. Written as DNA, the CDR3 is TGTGCCATCCGAACCGGACAGGGTTGGACTGAAGCTTTCTTT.

The rearrangement joins TRBV13 to TRBJ2-3; 9 nucleotides agree with TRBD1. Germline loops: CDR1 PRHDT, CDR2 FYEKMQ (reference sequence). The CDR3 is 14 amino acids. The ends lost 3 bases at V and 3 bases at J; junction bases unmatched: 1. The CDR3 loop is CASSFGTGTDTQYF. In DNA form, the CDR3 reads TGTGCCAGCAGCTTCGGGACAGGGACAGATACGCAGTATTTT.

This CDR3 is CASRDPGRYGYTF. DNA for the CDR3: TGTGCCAGCAGGGACCCCGGGAGATATGGCTACACCTTC. The chain uses TRBV9 and TRBJ1-2; no definite D call. The CDR3 has 13 amino acids. Deletions cut 5 bases from V and 5 bases from J, with 13 bases between. The V gene's germline CDR1 is SGDLS and CDR2 YYNGEE.